This entry lists 16 T cell receptor beta chains sequenced from one sample in a study of T cell responses to AZD1222 COVID-19 vaccine. Measured with immunoSEQ multiplex PCR; TCRdb has only the in-frame clones, and not every one. The sample holds more than 100,000 clones; about nine tenths are singletons and the top ten take 1.5%. This specimen was peripheral blood, taken on day 0 of AZD1222 vaccination. The receptors were sampled from an adult in good health.

V usage is TRBV19 and J usage is TRBJ1-1, with a weak D call TRBD1 (6 bases). V was pared by 9 bases and J by 7 bases, with 33 bases between. The CDR3 runs to 18 residues. In germline, CDR1 is LNHDA, CDR2 SQIVND (reference sequence). DNA of the CDR3: TGTGCCAGCGGGGCGGACAGCGGCCTTAGGATGGTACCCGGTGAAGCTTTCTTT. Translated, it gives CASGADSGLRMVPGEAFF.

This sequence joins TRBV27 and TRBJ2-2; 9 bases map to TRBD1. V trimming: 6 bases; J trimming: 5 bases; junction bases outside the gene matches: 4. Germline lookup yields CDR1 MNHEY and CDR2 SMNVEV (reference sequence). This CDR3 is built from 14 residues. CDR3 DNA: TGTGCCAGCAGGAAGACAGGGGGGACCGGGGAGCTGTTTTTT. This gives the protein CASRKTGGTGELFF.

V and J are TRBV24-1 and TRBJ1-5; possible D gene TRBD1, 5 bases. This CDR3 region has 15 residues. The V gene lost 12 bases and the J gene lost 0 bases, with 17 bases spanning the gap. CDR1 and CDR2 from the germline V gene are KGHDR and SFDVKD. CDR3 DNA: TGTGCCCTGACCCAAGGACAACATAGCAATCAGCCCCAGCATTTT. This gives the protein CALTQGQHSNQPQHF.

The chain uses TRBV28 and TRBJ1-4; the D gene is possibly TRBD1 (6 bases). The CDR3 covers 17 residues. Germline V gene data show CDR1 as MDHEN and CDR2 as SYDVKM. The ends were cut back, 6 bases at V and 0 bases at J, with 17 bases in the middle. The CDR3 DNA reads as TGTGCCAGCAGCACAGGGAATTCGGTCGCAACTAATGAAAAACTGTTTTTT. As protein: CASSTGNSVATNEKLFF.

This CDR3 reads CASSTRYGYTF. The CDR3 DNA reads TGTGCCAGTAGTACCCGCTATGGCTACACCTTC. V and J are TRBV19 and TRBJ1-2, with D unclear. The CDR3 is 11 residues long. Germline lookup yields CDR1 LNHDA and CDR2 SQIVND (reference sequence). Trimming shortened V by 4 bases and J by 4 bases, and 4 bases separated the two germline ends.

V usage is TRBV19 and J usage is TRBJ1-5; tentatively, D is TRBD1 (5 bases). The CDR3 extends over 17 amino acids. Germline V lookup: CDR1 LNHDA, CDR2 SQIVND (reference sequence). The V and J ends lost 1 base and 0 bases respectively, with 13 bases between them. The CDR3 sequence is CASSIALTATSNQPQHF. CDR3 DNA sequence: TGTGCCAGTAGTATAGCATTGACAGCAACTAGCAATCAGCCCCAGCATTTT.

The rearrangement uses TRBV3-1 (or the pseudogene TRBV3-2) and TRBJ1-3, with D hard to call. V was shortened by 4 bases and J by 3 bases, with 4 bases between the two germline ends. This CDR3 spans 12 amino acids. Germline V gene sequence: CDR1 LGHDT, CDR2 YNNKEL (reference sequence). The CDR3 nucleotides are TGTGCCAGCAGCCGGATTGGAAACACCATATATTTT. Its protein is CASSRIGNTIYF.

The chain uses TRBV4-2 and TRBJ2-2, with D tentatively TRBD1 (6 bases). The CDR3 has 18 amino acids. The ends were cut back, 0 bases at V and 5 bases at J, with 19 bases in the middle. Germline V gene data show CDR1 as LGHNA and CDR2 as YNFKEQ. CDR3 in DNA: TGTGCCAGCAGCCAAGAAGTTGAGGGGGTAGCAAGAACCGGGGAGCTGTTTTTT. Its translation is CASSQEVEGVARTGELFF.

This clone was seen a handful of times. V is TRBV29-1 and J is TRBJ2-3, with a tentative D call TRBD1 (5 bases). This CDR3 region has 14 residues. V was trimmed by 7 bases and J by 6 bases, leaving 20 bases between them. The V gene's germline CDR1 is SQVTM and CDR2 ANQGSEA. DNA for the CDR3: TGCAGCGCCCAACTGAGTGGCAGGGCCGATACGCAGTATTTT. Translated: CSAQLSGRADTQYF.

This sequence joins TRBV3-1 (or the pseudogene TRBV3-2) and TRBJ1-3; D gene ambiguous. The V and J ends lost 1 base and 2 bases respectively, with 18 bases between them. CDR1 is LGHDT and CDR2 is YNNKEL in the germline V gene (reference sequence). This CDR3 contains 18 residues. The CDR3 region has the DNA TGTGCCAGCAGCCAAGGGCGAGGATTCTTTCTCCCTGGAAACACCATATATTTT. As protein: CASSQGRGFFLPGNTIYF.

V gene TRBV6-2 or TRBV6-3 combines with J gene TRBJ2-2, with D uncertain. The length of the CDR3 is 11 residues. Trimming stripped 5 bases from V and 8 bases from J, with 6 bases between. The germline V gene has CDR1 MNHEY and CDR2 SVGEGT. CDR3 DNA: TGTGCCAGCAGTCAAGTGGGGGAGCTGTTTTTT. This gives the protein CASSQVGELFF.

The rearrangement links TRBV5-6 to TRBJ1-5; maybe TRBD1 (5 bases). V was shortened by 2 bases and J by 0 bases, with 9 bases between the two germline ends. Germline CDR1 reads SGHDT; CDR2 reads YYEEEE. This CDR3 comprises 15 residues. The CDR3 loop is CASSFSGTSNQPQHF. The DNA for the CDR3 is TGTGCCAGCAGCTTCTCAGGGACTAGCAATCAGCCCCAGCATTTT. The whole variable domain, remainder taken from reference TRBV5-6 and TRBJ1-5, is DAGVTQSPTHLIKTRGQQVTLRCSPKSGHDTVSWYQQALGQGPQFIFQYYEEEERQRGNFPDRFSGHQFPNYSSELNVNALLLGDSALYLCASSFSGTSNQPQHFGDGTRLSIL.

This chain connects TRBV4-3 to TRBJ1-6; no reliable D call. The CDR3 is 16 residues long. V shed 0 bases and J shed 7 bases, with 13 bases lying between them. Germline V CDR1 and CDR2: LGHNA, YSLEER. CDR3 amino acids: CASSQDPHPGNSPLHF. DNA for the CDR3: TGCGCCAGCAGCCAAGACCCCCACCCTGGGAATTCACCCCTCCACTTT.

The J gene is TRBJ1-1, the V gene TRBV5-1; 7 nucleotides line up with TRBD1. Germline CDR1 and CDR2: SGHRS and YFSETQ. The trim removed 0 bases at V and 3 bases at J, leaving 8 bases unmatched. CDR3 length: 16 residues. CDR3 protein: CASSLGPGGSHTEAFF. The CDR3 DNA follows: TGCGCCAGCAGCTTGGGGCCAGGGGGGTCCCACACTGAAGCTTTCTTT.

This chain links TRBV11-1 with TRBJ1-2, with TRBD1 matching 7 bases. The CDR3 has 15 residues. The V segment lost 5 bases and the J segment 3 bases; nucleotides outside the gene matches: 9. Germline V gene lookup returns CDR1 SGHAT and CDR2 FQDESV (reference sequence). The CDR3 reads CASSQRQGVDYGYTF. The DNA for the CDR3 is TGTGCCAGCAGCCAACGACAGGGTGTGGACTATGGCTACACCTTC.

The chain is built from TRBV10-3 and TRBJ1-5; 7 nucleotides agree with TRBD1. CDR3 length: 13 residues. Germline loops: CDR1 ENHRY, CDR2 SYGVKD. Losses at the gene ends were 10 bases for V and 5 bases for J; bases not matched to a gene: 8. The CDR3 reads CATTGQSDQPQHF. Here the CDR3 DNA reads TGTGCCACGACGGGACAGAGTGATCAGCCCCAGCATTTT.